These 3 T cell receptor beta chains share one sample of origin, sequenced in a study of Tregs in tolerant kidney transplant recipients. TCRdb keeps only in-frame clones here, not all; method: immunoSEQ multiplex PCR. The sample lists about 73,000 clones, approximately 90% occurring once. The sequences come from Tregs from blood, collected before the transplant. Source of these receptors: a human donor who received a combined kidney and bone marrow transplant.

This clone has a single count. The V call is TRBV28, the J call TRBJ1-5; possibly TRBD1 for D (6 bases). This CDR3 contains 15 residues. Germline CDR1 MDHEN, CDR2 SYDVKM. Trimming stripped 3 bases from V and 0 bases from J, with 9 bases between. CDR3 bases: TGTGCCAGCAGTTTGACAGGATATAGCAATCAGCCCCAGCATTTT. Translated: CASSLTGYSNQPQHF.

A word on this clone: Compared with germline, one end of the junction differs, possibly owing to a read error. The CDR3 region is CATSHGEGANGYTF. For the CDR3, the DNA is TGTGCCACCAGTCACGGGGAGGGGGCGAATGGCTACACCTTC. The chain uses TRBV10-3 and TRBJ1-2; 7 bases agree with TRBD1. From germline, CDR1 is ENHRY and CDR2 SYGVKD. The CDR3 is 14 amino acids.

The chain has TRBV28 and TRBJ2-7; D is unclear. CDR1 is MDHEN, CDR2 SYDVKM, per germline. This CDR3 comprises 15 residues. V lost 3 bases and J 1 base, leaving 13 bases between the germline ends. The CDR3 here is CASSLGSLRSYEQYF. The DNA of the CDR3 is TGTGCCAGCAGTTTGGGTAGCCTGAGGTCCTACGAGCAGTACTTC.